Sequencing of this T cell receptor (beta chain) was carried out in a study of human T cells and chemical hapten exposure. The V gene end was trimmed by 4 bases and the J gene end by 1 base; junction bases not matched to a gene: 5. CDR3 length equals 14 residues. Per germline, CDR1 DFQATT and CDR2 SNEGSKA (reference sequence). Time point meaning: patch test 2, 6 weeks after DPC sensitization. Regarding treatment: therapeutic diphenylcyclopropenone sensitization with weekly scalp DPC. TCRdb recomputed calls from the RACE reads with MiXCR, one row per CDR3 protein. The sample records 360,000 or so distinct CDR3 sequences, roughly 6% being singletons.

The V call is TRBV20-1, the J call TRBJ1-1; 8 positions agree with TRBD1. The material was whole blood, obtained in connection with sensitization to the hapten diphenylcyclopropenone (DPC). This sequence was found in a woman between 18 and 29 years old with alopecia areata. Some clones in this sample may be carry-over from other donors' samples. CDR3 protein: CSATKTGANTEAFF. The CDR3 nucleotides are TGCAGTGCTACAAAGACAGGGGCGAACACTGAAGCTTTCTTT.